This T cell receptor beta chain derives from a study of CD8+ T cells in alopecia areata. In each case, RNA was isolated and then reverse transcribed into cDNA as the sequencing template. The protocol was immunoSEQ multiplex PCR, while the TCRdb copy is restricted to in-frame clones and leaves out a portion. The sample lists 150,000 to 200,000 clones, 60% occurring once. General study results and limits: TCR sharing was clearer in mice than between patients, perhaps partly owing to patient HLA diversity.

This CDR3 region has 14 residues. CDR1 and CDR2 (germline): MNHNS, SASEGT. Treatment in this sample: oral pan-JAK inhibitor, 5-10 mg twice daily. Lesional scalp punch biopsies and peripheral blood came from alopecia areata patients. Separation by sorting yielded CD4+ and CD8+ T cells from PBMCs. Concerning this clone itself: Its target is not known. One junction end disagrees with the germline gene, perhaps due to a read error.

The chain employs TRBV6-1 and TRBJ2-7; D perhaps matches TRBD2 (5 bases). This TCR derives from a human donor with alopecia areata. Material: CD4+ T cells sorted from blood, obtained at week 24, from a patient treated with tofacitinib. The CDR3 protein is CASSASIMGYEQYF. CDR3 DNA: TGTGCCAGTAGTGCTAGCATCATGGGGTACGAGCAGTACTTC.